This entry lists 23 T cell receptor beta chains sequenced from one sample in a study of Tregs in tolerant kidney transplant recipients (dated by TCRdb to between 2018 and 2021). Transplants used related donors with nonmyeloablative bone marrow transplantation; mixed chimerism was transient in the human trials. The library relied on the immunoSEQ multiplex PCR assay. TCRdb carries this immuneACCESS record with in-frame sequences only. Its versions omit some clonotypes, under half of them owing to an unresolved V gene in the studies checked, with the rest unexplained. The table for this sample shows around 33,000 clones. The ten largest clones capture less than 2% of the sample. The sequencing here drew on CD4+ T cells from blood (PBMCs), taken 24 months after the transplant. These receptors all stem from a human patient who received a combined kidney and bone marrow transplant. Following transplantation, part of the T cell population may be supplied by the graft donor rather than the patient.

Remarks on this clone: The read is 3 residues too short to cover the CDR3 end, so that end is filled in from the germline J gene. V usage is TRBV5-1 and J usage is TRBJ2-5; 8 bases align to TRBD2. The V gene end was trimmed by 3 bases and the J gene end by 1 base; junction bases not matched to a gene: 2. From germline, CDR1 is SGHRS and CDR2 YFSETQ. The CDR3 extends over 14 amino acids. The chain's CDR3 is CASSSAGVQETQYF. The sequenced CDR3 bases are TGCGCCAGCAGCTCAGCGGGAGTCCAAGAGACC.

As to this clone: Read coverage stops 3 residues before the CDR3 terminus; the germline J gene supplies the remainder. This chain uses TRBV19 with TRBJ1-4, with no clear D. Germline CDR1 reads LNHDA; CDR2 reads SQIVND (reference sequence). This CDR3 region has 13 residues. V lost 5 bases to trimming and J lost 5 bases, with 9 bases between them. The DNA read from the CDR3 is TGTGCCAGTAGTCCACAGTTAAATGAAAAA. Translation: CASSPQLNEK. From start to end, the CDR3 is CASSPQLNEKLFF. Using reference TRBV19 and TRBJ1-4 for the parts outside the CDR3, the full variable domain is DGGITQSPKYLFRKEGQNVTLSCEQNLNHDAMYWYRQDPGQGLRLIYYSQIVNDFQKGDIAEGYSVSREKKESFPLTVTSAQKNPTAFYLCASSPQLNEKLFFGSGTQLSVL.

With respect to this clone: Sequencing ends 3 residues short of the CDR3 end; the germline J gene provides the rest. V is TRBV20-1 and J is TRBJ2-7, with TRBD2 identical over 11 bases. The CDR3 has 13 amino acids. V was pared by 8 bases and J by 3 bases, with 6 bases of the junction left unmatched. Germline assignment: CDR1 DFQATT and CDR2 SNEGSKA (reference sequence). CDR3 bases read: TGCAGTATGGCCGGGACTAGCGGCTACGAG. Translating it yields CSMAGTSGYE. The full CDR3 is CSMAGTSGYEQYF.

About this clone itself: Read sequence stops 3 residues before the CDR3 end, and the germline J gene provides the missing end. This chain joins TRBV12-3 or TRBV12-4 and TRBJ1-2; unclear D gene. The length of the CDR3 is 12 residues. CDR3 bases read: TGTGCCAGCCGGTCTCTATCCCGGGGC. Amino acids: CASRSLSRG. From start to end, the CDR3 is CASRSLSRGYTF.

As concerns this clone: The sequenced fragment ends 3 residues before the CDR3 boundary, so the rest is inferred from the germline J gene. The chain joins TRBV30 to TRBJ2-7; D gene uncertain. V gave up 0 bases and J gave up 4 bases, with 10 bases separating them. The CDR3 has 13 residues. Germline values: CDR1 GTSNPN, CDR2 SVGIG (reference sequence). The covered CDR3 bases are TGTGCCTGGAGTGTGGGCAGGCTTTACGAG. This encodes CAWSVGRLYE. The full CDR3 reads CAWSVGRLYEQYF.

Comments on this clone: The CDR3 extends 3 residues past the end of the read, so its final part is completed from the germline J gene. V gene TRBV7-2 combines with J gene TRBJ1-1; D is unclear. Germline V lookup: CDR1 SGHTA, CDR2 FQGNSA. The CDR3 extends over 13 amino acids. V shed 6 bases and J shed 1 base, with 9 bases lying between them. The CDR3 bases that were read are TGTGCCAGCAGTAAACCAGGGAACACTGAA. Translation gives CASSKPGNTE. The full CDR3 sequence reads CASSKPGNTEAFF.

Worth noting for this clone: Sequencing ends 3 residues short of the CDR3 end; the germline J gene provides the rest. The chain carries TRBV30 and TRBJ1-5, with D possibly TRBD1 on 5 matching bases. The CDR3 runs 13 residues. The V and J ends lost 2 bases and 4 bases respectively, with 9 bases between them. CDR1 is GTSNPN and CDR2 is SVGIG in the germline V gene (reference sequence). The CDR3 here is CAWSPGQNQPQHF. The covered CDR3 bases are TGTGCCTGGAGTCCAGGGCAAAATCAGCCC.

To note about this clone: The CDR3 end lies 3 residues beyond the end of the read and is filled in from the germline J gene. The chain couples TRBV29-1 to TRBJ1-1; 9 bases agree with TRBD1. Germline values: CDR1 SQVTM, CDR2 ANQGSEA. The V gene end was trimmed by 7 bases and the J gene end by 4 bases; junction bases not matched to a gene: 4. The CDR3 loop spans 12 amino acids. The part of the CDR3 DNA that was read is TGCAGCGCCCACAGGGGGCTCACTGAA. Its protein is CSAHRGLTE. The entire CDR3 protein is CSAHRGLTEAFF.

Concerning this clone itself: The missing CDR3 end, 3 residues past where the read stops, is filled in from the germline J gene. This rearrangement joins TRBV30 to TRBJ2-7, with 8 positions matching TRBD1. V trimming: 8 bases; J trimming: 4 bases; junction bases outside the gene matches: 10. CDR3 length: 13 residues. CDR1 is GTSNPN and CDR2 is SVGIG in the germline V gene (reference sequence). The covered CDR3 bases are TGTGCCCGCCGCCGACAGGGGACGTACGAG. Its translation: CARRRQGTYE. The whole CDR3 region reads CARRRQGTYEQYF.

In regard to this clone: The read terminates 3 residues before the CDR3 end, so the remaining end is supplied by the germline J gene. The rearrangement links TRBV2 to TRBJ2-7, with 8 bases matching TRBD1. The CDR3 totals 14 residues. The germline CDR1 and CDR2 sequences are SNHLY and FYNNEI. V lost 6 bases, J lost 4 bases, and 8 bases stayed unmatched. CDR3 DNA (partial): TGTGCCAGCAGCCAGGACAGGGCAACTTACGAG. It is translated as CASSQDRATYE. The whole CDR3 sequence is CASSQDRATYEQYF.

Remarks on this clone: The read terminates 3 residues ahead of where the CDR3 ends, so the germline J gene completes it. This chain links TRBV5-1 with TRBJ2-1; 9 nucleotides match TRBD2. Germline CDR1 is SGHRS and CDR2 is YFSETQ. The V gene end was trimmed by 4 bases and the J gene end by 9 bases; junction bases not matched to a gene: 5. The CDR3 sequence is 13 residues long. The CDR3 reads CASSRGGAGEQFF. CDR3 DNA (partial): TGCGCCAGCAGCCGCGGGGGGGCTGGTGAG.

CDR3 DNA, as far as it was read: TGTGCCAGCGGACTAGCGGCAGATACG. Its protein product is CASGLAADT. The CDR3 reads in full as CASGLAADTQYF. The chain joins TRBV19 to TRBJ2-3, with TRBD2 matching over 10 bases. The read ends 3 residues early relative to the CDR3; the germline J gene fills the gap. Looked up from germline, CDR1 is LNHDA and CDR2 is SQIVND (reference sequence). The CDR3 sequence is 12 residues long. Trimming at V came to 9 bases and at J to 4 bases, leaving 1 base not matched to a gene. Full variable domain (missing parts from reference TRBV19 and TRBJ2-3): DGGITQSPKYLFRKEGQNVTLSCEQNLNHDAMYWYRQDPGQGLRLIYYSQIVNDFQKGDIAEGYSVSREKKESFPLTVTSAQKNPTAFYLCASGLAADTQYFGPGTRLTVL.

Comments on this clone: From the germline J gene comes the end of the CDR3, since the read stops 3 residues before it. The chain is built from TRBV10-3 and TRBJ2-7; D perhaps matches TRBD1 (6 bases). Trimming took 7 bases from V and 0 from J, leaving 13 bases between them. This CDR3 spans 14 amino acids. Germline-derived CDR1 and CDR2 are ENHRY and SYGVKD. The CDR3 is CAIKTTGFSYEQYF. The part of the CDR3 DNA that was read is TGTGCCATCAAAACGACAGGTTTCTCCTACGAG.

With regard to this clone: The sequence runs out 3 residues before the end of the CDR3; the remainder is reconstructed from the germline J gene. V gene TRBV19 combines with J gene TRBJ1-3; D remains unclear. V lost 8 bases and J lost 0, with 8 bases in between. Germline assignment: CDR1 LNHDA and CDR2 SQIVND (reference sequence). CDR3 length: 13 amino acids. The sequenced part of the CDR3 DNA is TGTGCCAGTTCCTCAGGCTCTGGAAACACC. Protein sequence: CASSSGSGNT. The CDR3 reads in full as CASSSGSGNTIYF.

As concerns this clone: The read terminates 3 residues before the CDR3 end, so the remaining end is supplied by the germline J gene. The rearrangement uses TRBV2 and TRBJ1-4, with 7 bases aligning to TRBD1. With 7 bases clipped from V and 4 bases from J, the junction kept 3 bases outside the gene matches. Germline V gene lookup returns CDR1 SNHLY and CDR2 FYNNEI. The CDR3 runs to 13 residues. CDR3 bases read: TGTGCCAGCAAGGGACAGATTAATGAAAAA. Its protein is CASKGQINEK. The CDR3, in full, reads CASKGQINEKLFF.

Points on this clone: The read gets to within 3 residues of the CDR3 end, and the germline J gene fills in the rest. V gene TRBV20-1 combines with J gene TRBJ2-5; 12 nucleotides line up with TRBD2. Per germline, CDR1 DFQATT and CDR2 SNEGSKA (reference sequence). V gave up 1 base and J gave up 5 bases; unmatched junction bases: 8. The CDR3 contains 16 residues. CDR3 protein: CSARGTSGTGRETQYF. CDR3 DNA (partial): TGCAGTGCTAGAGGGACTAGCGGGACGGGCCGGGAGACC.

About this clone itself: Read coverage stops 3 residues before the CDR3 terminus; the germline J gene supplies the remainder. V usage is TRBV2 and J usage is TRBJ2-1; no reliable D call. This CDR3 comprises 13 residues. The V gene lost 2 bases and the J gene lost 9 bases, with 11 bases spanning the gap. The germline CDR1 and CDR2 sequences are SNHLY and FYNNEI. The sequenced part of the CDR3 DNA is TGTGCCAGCAGTGAACAGGTGAGAACTGAG. It codes for CASSEQVRTE. The full CDR3 sequence reads CASSEQVRTEQFF.

Worth noting for this clone: The missing CDR3 end, 3 residues past where the read stops, is filled in from the germline J gene. The J gene is TRBJ2-1, the V gene TRBV5-1; no firm D call. CDR1 and CDR2 (germline): SGHRS, YFSETQ. V lost 4 bases, J lost 8 bases, and 13 bases lay in between. There are 13 residues in the CDR3. Here the CDR3 reads CASSLVGLYEQFF. Incomplete CDR3 DNA: TGCGCCAGCAGCCTGGTTGGGCTTTATGAG. Filled out from reference TRBV5-1 and TRBJ2-1, the complete variable domain reads KAGVTQTPRYLIKTRGQQVTLSCSPISGHRSVSWYQQTPGQGLQFLFEYFSETQRNKGNFPGRFSGRQFSNSRSEMNVSTLELGDSALYLCASSLVGLYEQFFGPGTRLTVL.

To note about this clone: The observed sequence ends 3 residues before the CDR3 terminus, with the missing tail filled in from the germline J gene. The rearrangement joins TRBV7-2 to TRBJ2-2, with a weak D call TRBD2 (6 bases). This CDR3 contains 15 residues. The V and J ends lost 5 bases and 2 bases respectively, with 12 bases between them. From germline, CDR1 is SGHTA and CDR2 FQGNSA. The CDR3: CASSTTRLNTGELFF. The sequenced CDR3 bases are TGTGCCAGCAGCACGACTAGATTAAACACCGGGGAG.

On this clone itself: The missing CDR3 end, 3 residues past where the read stops, is filled in from the germline J gene. The chain uses TRBV2 and TRBJ2-6, with 7 positions matching TRBD2. The CDR3 is 16 residues long. Germline trimming cut 7 bases from V and 2 bases from J; bases unmatched to any gene: 8. Germline lookup yields CDR1 SNHLY and CDR2 FYNNEI. CDR3 sequence: CASIYGAGAGANVLTF. The covered CDR3 bases are TGTGCCAGCATATACGGGGCGGGGGCTGGGGCCAACGTC.

Worth noting for this clone: The CDR3 end lies 3 residues beyond the end of the read and is filled in from the germline J gene. The chain carries TRBV29-1 and TRBJ2-5, with 8 bases aligning to TRBD1. With 4 bases clipped from V and 7 bases from J, the junction kept 8 bases outside the gene matches. CDR1 and CDR2 from the germline V gene are SQVTM and ANQGSEA. The CDR3 is made up of 13 amino acids. The DNA read from the CDR3 is TGCAGCGTTGTACAGGGGGAAGGTGGGACC. Amino acid sequence: CSVVQGEGGT. The whole CDR3 protein reads CSVVQGEGGTQYF.

Concerning this clone itself: The missing CDR3 end, 3 residues past where the read stops, is filled in from the germline J gene. This chain uses TRBV5-1 with TRBJ1-4; 11 bases align to TRBD1. With V trimmed by 4 bases and J by 7 bases, 3 bases remained unmatched. The germline V gene has CDR1 SGHRS and CDR2 YFSETQ. The CDR3 has 14 amino acids. CDR3 sequence: CASSRTGGSEKLFF. CDR3 DNA (partial): TGCGCCAGCAGCCGGACAGGGGGCTCTGAAAAA. The complete variable domain, with remaining parts taken from reference TRBV5-1 and TRBJ1-4, reads KAGVTQTPRYLIKTRGQQVTLSCSPISGHRSVSWYQQTPGQGLQFLFEYFSETQRNKGNFPGRFSGRQFSNSRSEMNVSTLELGDSALYLCASSRTGGSEKLFFGSGTQLSVL.

For this clone: The read is 3 residues too short to cover the CDR3 end, so that end is filled in from the germline J gene. The V call is TRBV6-2 or TRBV6-3, the J call TRBJ2-3; TRBD2 agrees at 7 bases. Germline V gene data show CDR1 as MNHEY and CDR2 as SVGEGT. The CDR3 spans 13 residues. Unmatched junction bases numbered 10, after V lost 9 bases and J lost 7 bases. The CDR3 sequence is CASAGVPGYTQYF. The sequenced part of the CDR3 DNA is TGTGCCAGTGCGGGGGTCCCGGGGTATACG.